The 21 T cell receptor beta chains below all came from one sample that was sequenced in a study of cytomegalovirus exposure and HLA in healthy donors. PCR primers comprised 60 Vbeta and 13 Jbeta primers. Only in-frame clones appear in the TCRdb table, and some are missing; sequencing was by immunoSEQ multiplex PCR. The data show tens of thousands of clones, less than 80% seen once. Sequencing input: PBMCs. These receptors came from a woman aged 40 to 50 in good health and CMV-seropositive.

The V and J genes are TRBV27 and TRBJ2-5; a possible D gene is TRBD2 (6 bases). CDR1 is MNHEY, CDR2 SMNVEV, per germline (reference sequence). V was trimmed by 10 bases and J by 2 bases, leaving 14 bases between them. The CDR3 is made up of 13 amino acids. The CDR3 protein is CATGLTLQETQYF. The DNA for the CDR3 is TGTGCCACTGGACTAACCCTGCAAGAGACCCAGTACTTC.

The chain uses TRBV18 and TRBJ2-5; 8 bases fit TRBD2. J was trimmed by 1 base and V by 3 bases; bases with no gene match: 10. Germline loops: CDR1 KGHSH, CDR2 LQKENI. CDR3 length: 17 amino acids. In DNA form, the CDR3 reads TGTGCCAGCTCACCCTTGGCGGGGGGTACCCCCCAAGAGACCCAGTACTTC. This codes for CASSPLAGGTPQETQYF. The variable domain in full, with the rest retrieved from reference TRBV18 and TRBJ2-5, is NAGVMQNPRHLVRRRGQEARLRCSPMKGHSHVYWYRQLPEEGLKFMVYLQKENIIDESGMPKERFSAEFPKEGPSILRIQQVVRGDSAAYFCASSPLAGGTPQETQYFGPGTRLLVL.

The V gene is TRBV6-5, the J gene TRBJ2-2, with 9 positions matching TRBD1. Germline V CDR1 and CDR2: MNHEY, SVGAGI. The CDR3 extends over 15 amino acids. Losses at the gene ends were 2 bases for V and 9 bases for J; bases not matched to a gene: 7. CDR3 nucleotide sequence: TGTGCCAGCAGTTACACCGGGACAGGGTATAGGGAGCTGTTTTTT. The encoded protein is CASSYTGTGYRELFF.

The V gene is TRBV4-1, the J gene TRBJ2-1; D is possibly TRBD2 (7 bases). Deletions cut 10 bases from V and 9 bases from J, with 22 bases between. Germline assignment: CDR1 MGHRA and CDR2 YSYEKL. There are 14 residues in the CDR3. The chain's CDR3 is CATKGGDGFSEQFF. The DNA of the CDR3 is TGCGCCACCAAAGGGGGGGATGGTTTCAGTGAGCAGTTCTTC.

This clone was detected only a few times. The genes are TRBV18 and TRBJ1-2, with 7 bases fitting TRBD1. The CDR3 spans 16 residues. The germline gives CDR1 KGHSH, CDR2 LQKENI. The J segment lost 2 bases and the V segment lost 4 bases, leaving 10 bases of the junction unmatched. CDR3 residues: CASSQSVGQINYGYTF. Here the CDR3 DNA reads TGTGCCAGCTCACAAAGCGTGGGACAGATCAACTATGGCTACACCTTC.

The genes are TRBV6-5 and TRBJ1-4; the match to TRBD1 covers 9 bases. V lost 5 bases to trimming and J lost 7 bases; unmatched junction nucleotides: 8. The CDR3 has 15 residues. Germline V CDR1 and CDR2: MNHEY, SVGAGI. CDR3 sequence: CASSVTGQGGEKLFF. The DNA of the CDR3 is TGTGCCAGCAGTGTCACGGGACAGGGAGGTGAAAAACTGTTTTTT.

This rearrangement joins TRBV11-2 to TRBJ1-1; no definite D call. CDR3 length: 13 residues. Per the germline V gene, CDR1 is SGHAT and CDR2 is FQNNGV. The V and J ends lost 1 base and 1 base respectively, with 4 bases between them. The CDR3 region has the DNA TGTGCCAGCAGCTTAGTTCAGAACACTGAAGCTTTCTTT. Residues: CASSLVQNTEAFF.

The chain joins TRBV2 to TRBJ2-5; TRBD1 matches 7 bases. CDR3 size: 14 residues. Per germline, CDR1 SNHLY and CDR2 FYNNEI. J gave up 2 bases and V 6 bases, and 6 bases lay outside the gene matches. CDR3 in DNA: TGTGCCAGCAGGTGGGAGACAGGGCAAGAGACCCAGTACTTC. This translates into CASRWETGQETQYF.

The chain is built from TRBV19 and TRBJ2-1; the D gene is possibly TRBD1 (5 bases). Germline values: CDR1 LNHDA, CDR2 SQIVND (reference sequence). The CDR3 is 15 residues long. V dropped 5 bases and J dropped 5 bases, with 16 bases sitting between them. The CDR3 is CASSLSGPRDNEQFF. The CDR3 nucleotides read TGTGCCAGTAGTTTGAGTGGTCCCAGGGACAATGAGCAGTTCTTC.

Comments on this clone: The conserved closing phenylalanine or tryptophan is absent in this CDR3, likely reflecting a read error. The DNA is omitted, as the CDR3 cannot be located on it reliably, and the CDR3 follows TCRdb's listing. This sequence joins TRBV21-1 and TRBJ1-1; the table's D gene call, TRBD1, was not cross checked with the DNA. TRBV21-1 is described as a pseudogene. The CDR3 adds up to 12 amino acids, both ends counted. CDR3 sequence: CASSKAEGQFAV.

The gene calls are TRBV5-6 and TRBJ2-5; D unclear. The germline CDR1 and CDR2 sequences are SGHDT and YYEEEE. CDR3 size: 13 residues. The V end was cut by 2 bases, the J end by 4 bases, with 9 bases between. CDR3: CASSLVPRETQYF. In nucleotides, the CDR3 is TGTGCCAGCAGCTTAGTTCCTAGAGAGACCCAGTACTTC.

The gene calls are TRBV4-1 and TRBJ2-3, with TRBD2 matching over 10 bases. Trimming removed 1 base from V and 2 bases from J; junction bases left unmatched: 15. The CDR3 loop spans 20 amino acids. Germline lookup yields CDR1 MGHRA and CDR2 YSYEKL. As DNA, the CDR3 is TGCGCCAGCAGCCAAGGAGGAGTAGCGGGGGGCCTTACCCCCACAGATACGCAGTATTTT. Translated, it gives CASSQGGVAGGLTPTDTQYF.

The gene calls are TRBV2 and TRBJ2-3; 7 nucleotides match TRBD2. The CDR3 spans 16 residues. V lost 7 bases to trimming and J lost 0 bases; unmatched junction nucleotides: 10. CDR1 is SNHLY and CDR2 is FYNNEI in the germline V gene. CDR3 loop: CASKSGVSVSTDTQYF. CDR3 DNA: TGTGCCAGCAAAAGCGGGGTATCCGTTAGCACAGATACGCAGTATTTT.

The rearrangement joins TRBV6-5 to TRBJ1-4; D is perhaps TRBD1 (6 bases). Germline V gene lookup returns CDR1 MNHEY and CDR2 SVGAGI. This CDR3 has 13 residues. The V end lost 6 bases, the J end lost 7 bases, and 12 bases lay between the germline ends. The CDR3 region has the DNA TGTGCCAGCAGGGCCGACAGGTTTGAAAAACTGTTTTTT. Protein: CASRADRFEKLFF.

V gene TRBV27 combines with J gene TRBJ1-1; TRBD1 matches 7 bases. CDR1 MNHEY and CDR2 SMNVEV come from the germline V gene (reference sequence). Germline trimming cut 4 bases from V and 0 bases from J; bases unmatched to any gene: 8. This CDR3 contains 16 residues. CDR3 sequence: CASSSRQGEMNTEAFF. The CDR3, as DNA: TGTGCCAGCAGTTCGCGACAGGGTGAGATGAACACTGAAGCTTTCTTT.

The V and J genes are TRBV29-1 and TRBJ2-3; 11 nucleotides align to TRBD2. This CDR3 has 15 amino acids. Trimming at V came to 8 bases and at J to 6 bases, leaving 13 bases not matched to a gene. Germline CDR1 reads SQVTM; CDR2 reads ANQGSEA. CDR3 sequence: CSSYGLAGEVDTQYF. The CDR3 coding sequence is TGCAGCTCCTACGGACTAGCGGGTGAAGTGGATACGCAGTATTTT.

This chain joins TRBV19 and TRBJ2-7, with 7 bases fitting TRBD1. The J segment lost 3 bases and the V segment lost 3 bases, leaving 8 bases of the junction unmatched. The CDR3 covers 15 residues. Germline assignment: CDR1 LNHDA and CDR2 SQIVND (reference sequence). The CDR3 region is CASSIGAGQVYEQYF. The CDR3 DNA reads as TGTGCCAGTAGTATTGGGGCAGGACAGGTCTACGAGCAGTACTTC.

The genes are TRBV7-4 and TRBJ2-3; D possibly corresponds to TRBD1 (6 bases). Germline V gene sequence: CDR1 SGHVT, CDR2 SQSDAQ. V lost 7 bases and J lost 1, with 15 bases in between. The CDR3 runs to 15 residues. The CDR3 DNA reads TGTGCCAGCAACGGACCTAGACAGGGCACAGATACGCAGTATTTT. It specifies CASNGPRQGTDTQYF.

The chain uses TRBV29-1 and TRBJ2-5; D remains ambiguous. The CDR3 length is 12 residues. Germline CDR1 reads SQVTM; CDR2 reads ANQGSEA. The V end was cut by 7 bases, the J end by 1 base, with 10 bases between. The CDR3 DNA reads TGCAGCGCGAGAAGGAGCCAAGAGACCCAGTACTTC. It codes for CSARRSQETQYF.

V gene TRBV14 combines with J gene TRBJ1-6; unclear D gene. CDR1 is SGHDN, CDR2 FVKESK, per germline. This CDR3 contains 11 residues. Trimming left V 3 bases short and J 13 bases short, with 7 bases between. CDR3 coding DNA: TGTGCCAGCAGCCACGGGATTCCCCTCCACTTT. This sequence encodes CASSHGIPLHF.

The chain combines TRBV6-6 with TRBJ1-1; no reliable D call. Germline V gene lookup returns CDR1 MNHNY and CDR2 SVGAGI (reference sequence). Trimming took off 5 bases at V and 1 base at J, with 8 bases between the two ends. The CDR3 spans 13 residues. For the CDR3, the DNA is TGTGCCAGCAGTAATAATAAGAACACTGAAGCTTTCTTT. It is translated as CASSNNKNTEAFF.